This is a list of T cell receptor beta chains from one sample in a study of T cell repertoires in cytomegalovirus infection. In TCRdb, the reads were re-called with MiXCR into one record per CDR3 protein. The sample shows about 900,000 distinct CDR3 sequences, around 29% of them seen only once. No antigen is known for these receptors. The sequencing here drew on cultured CD8+ T cells from PBMCs, taken from culture after CMV antigen stimulation. The receptors were sampled from a human donor in good health (CMV status not recorded). Some clones in this sample may be carry-over from other donors' samples. CDR3s include the opening cysteine and the closing phenylalanine or tryptophan. Each record gives: V gene, CDR3 length, J gene, clone size, D gene, CDR3 DNA, CDR3 protein. The D gene is left open where the match is weak. Clone size is stated in some rows and not others, as once, few, many or a class when expanded.

TRBV4-2,12,TRBJ1-4,NA,NA,TGTGCCAGCAACGGACGAGGTGAAAAACTGTTTTTT,CASNGRGEKLFF
TRBV7-9,17,TRBJ1-2,NA,NA,TGTGCCAGCAGCTTAGCGGAGGCTGGACCCTCAGACTATGGCTACACCTTC,CASSLAEAGPSDYGYTF
TRBV19,17,TRBJ2-1,NA,NA,TGTGCCAGTAGTATAGACCTTCTGACGAGCTCCTACAATGAGCAGTTCTTC,CASSIDLLTSSYNEQFF
TRBV2,15,TRBJ2-1,few,TRBD2,TGTGCCAGCTTTTTGCGAGGGACTAGGAACAATGAGCAGTTCTTC,CASFLRGTRNNEQFF
TRBV6-2/TRBV6-3,14,TRBJ1-5,NA,NA,TGTGCCAGCAGTTACACGGGTGGCAATCAGCCCCAGCATTTT,CASSYTGGNQPQHF
TRBV6-2/TRBV6-3,17,TRBJ2-2,many,NA,TGTGCCAGCAGTTACTCCCCGCAGGGAAATAAGGCCGGGGAGCTGTTTTTT,CASSYSPQGNKAGELFF
TRBV7-8,16,TRBJ1-2,many,NA,TGTGCCAGCAGCCCTGAGGGGGTCTCCACTAGTTATGGCTACACCTTC,CASSPEGVSTSYGYTF
TRBV6-1,14,TRBJ2-3,NA,NA,TGTGCCAGCAGACGGGACCTAGGTGGGGATACGCAGTATTTT,CASRRDLGGDTQYF
TRBV6-6,12,TRBJ2-1,NA,NA,TGTGCCAGCAGTTACGTCCCGTATGAGCAGTTCTTC,CASSYVPYEQFF
TRBV6-5,14,TRBJ1-1,many,NA,TGTGCCAGCAGTTACGGGACGAGCAACACTGAAGCTTTCTTT,CASSYGTSNTEAFF
TRBV27,20,TRBJ1-1,NA,NA,TGTGCCAGCAGTTTATCGCCCTCACCCCGGACAAGAGGAATGAACACTGAAGCTTTCTTT,CASSLSPSPRTRGMNTEAFF
TRBV27,15,TRBJ1-2,NA,NA,TGTGCCAGCAGTTTATCGACGGACACTCTCTATGGCTACACCTTC,CASSLSTDTLYGYTF
TRBV7-3,17,TRBJ2-1,NA,TRBD2,TGTGCCAGCAGCTTAAGTCTAGCGGGCGCATCCTACAATGAGCAGTTCTTC,CASSLSLAGASYNEQFF
TRBV12-5,12,TRBJ2-7,NA,NA,TGTGCTAGTGGTTTGTTCCTCTACGAGCAGTACTTC,CASGLFLYEQYF
TRBV6-6,17,TRBJ2-1,NA,NA,TGTGCCAGCAGTGGAAATCCCAGGTGGGAGGCCTACAATGAGCAGTTCTTC,CASSGNPRWEAYNEQFF
TRBV5-4,17,TRBJ2-1,NA,NA,TGTGCCAGCAGCTTGATTATCGGCAGGGACGCCTACAATGAGCAGTTCTTC,CASSLIIGRDAYNEQFF